The 17 T cell receptor beta chains presented below share a single source sample, sequenced in a study of Ad26.COV2.S vaccination and SARS-CoV-2 variants. Only in-frame clones appear in the TCRdb table, and some are missing; sequencing was by immunoSEQ multiplex PCR. The data show 300,000 to 400,000 clones, roughly nine tenths seen once. Treatment reported: some 20 received Ad26.COV2.S at low or high dose, single or two shots; roughly five received placebo; per-sample allocation not given. Samples were taken on day 63 after the first vaccine or placebo injection. Sequenced material: peripheral blood, taken in a trial of Ad26.COV2.S vaccine versus placebo. The source is a person between 18 and 65 years old who received the Ad26.COV2.S COVID-19 vaccine or a placebo.

The chain has TRBV2 and TRBJ2-3; 9 bases are a match to TRBD1. CDR1 and CDR2 from the germline V gene are SNHLY and FYNNEI. This CDR3 has 16 amino acids. V trimming: 8 bases; J trimming: 2 bases; junction bases outside the gene matches: 11. CDR3 region: CASSPDRGLITDTQYF. In DNA form, the CDR3 reads TGTGCCAGCTCACCGGACAGGGGCCTCATCACAGATACGCAGTATTTT.

The chain carries TRBV10-1 and TRBJ2-7, with TRBD1 identical over 8 bases. V lost 5 bases, J lost 1 base, and 7 bases stayed unmatched. From germline, CDR1 is WNHNN and CDR2 SYGVQD (reference sequence). The CDR3 has 15 residues. In DNA form, the CDR3 reads TGCGCCAGCAGTCTAGACAGGGGCAATTCCTACGAGCAGTACGTC. Translation: CASSLDRGNSYEQYV.

V usage is TRBV23-1 and J usage is TRBJ2-1; D not resolved. TRBV23-1 has ORF status, its function being uncertain. CDR3 length: 16 amino acids. The V end lost 1 base, the J end lost 6 bases, and 16 bases lay between the germline ends. For the CDR3, the DNA is TGCGCCAGCAGTCAATTTGTGAATACCGATCCCAATGAGCAGTTCTTC. Its protein is CASSQFVNTDPNEQFF.

This chain uses TRBV7-9 with TRBJ2-2; tentatively, D is TRBD2 (6 bases). V was cut by 6 bases and J by 3 bases, with 14 bases left in between. Germline-derived CDR1 and CDR2 are SEHNR and FQNEAQ (reference sequence). The CDR3 consists of 15 residues. This chain's CDR3 is CASSQRSGDTGELFF. The CDR3 nucleotides read TGTGCCAGCAGTCAAAGGTCGGGGGACACCGGGGAGCTGTTTTTT. The full variable domain, with the rest looked up from reference TRBV7-9 and TRBJ2-2, is DTGVSQNPRHKITKRGQNVTFRCDPISEHNRLYWYRQTLGQGPEFLTYFQNEAQLEKSRLLSDRFSAERPKGSFSTLEIQRTEQGDSAMYLCASSQRSGDTGELFFGEGSRLTVL.

V gene TRBV15 combines with J gene TRBJ1-1, with 9 bases lining up with TRBD1. Losses at the gene ends were 8 bases for V and 4 bases for J; bases not matched to a gene: 5. In germline, CDR1 is LNHNV, CDR2 YYDKDF (reference sequence). This CDR3 region has 13 residues. Here the CDR3 DNA reads TGTGCCACCCGGACAGGGGTGAGCACTGAAGCTTTCTTT. This gives the protein CATRTGVSTEAFF.

The genes are TRBV6-6 and TRBJ1-6, with a tentative D call TRBD1 (6 bases). The CDR3 sequence is 13 residues long. Germline assignment: CDR1 MNHNY and CDR2 SVGAGI (reference sequence). Deletions cut 7 bases from V and 10 bases from J, with 14 bases between. This chain's CDR3 is CASTQGYRSPLHF. The CDR3 nucleotides are TGTGCCAGCACACAGGGCTATCGGTCACCCCTCCACTTT.

This clone was observed a single time. The chain employs TRBV7-9 and TRBJ1-2, with 9 bases identical to TRBD1. Trimming cost V 1 base and J 3 bases; bases outside gene matches: 12. There are 18 residues in the CDR3. CDR1 and CDR2 (germline): SEHNR, FQNEAQ (reference sequence). The CDR3 protein is CASSLGLTGTGSYYGYTF. CDR3 coding DNA: TGTGCCAGCAGCTTAGGCCTAACCGGGACAGGGAGCTACTATGGCTACACCTTC.

The chain has TRBV11-3 and TRBJ2-3, with 9 nucleotides matching TRBD2. After removal of 3 bases from V and 5 bases from J, the junction contained 12 bases not matched to a gene. There are 17 residues in the CDR3. CDR1 SGHNT and CDR2 YENEEA come from the germline V gene. CDR3 protein: CASSFSPLSGSGDTQYF. The CDR3 DNA follows: TGTGCCAGCAGCTTCTCTCCTCTTAGCGGGAGCGGAGATACGCAGTATTTT.

The gene calls are TRBV5-1 and TRBJ1-5; no reliable D call. The ends were cut back, 5 bases at V and 9 bases at J, with 15 bases in the middle. Germline CDR1 is SGHRS and CDR2 is YFSETQ. The length of the CDR3 is 13 residues. This CDR3 reads CASSVGSETPQHF. As DNA, the CDR3 is TGCGCCAGCAGTGTGGGGTCCGAGACGCCCCAGCATTTT.

The chain recombines TRBV28 with TRBJ2-1; D call uncertain. The germline V gene encodes CDR1 MDHEN and CDR2 SYDVKM. The CDR3 is 13 amino acids. V dropped 4 bases and J dropped 8 bases, with 12 bases sitting between them. The CDR3 sequence: CASSSPPVDEQFF. CDR3 nucleotide sequence: TGTGCCAGCAGTTCCCCCCCGGTGGATGAGCAGTTCTTC.

This chain uses TRBV18 with TRBJ2-2; tentatively, D is TRBD2 (5 bases). V was shortened by 3 bases and J by 3 bases, with 5 bases between the two germline ends. CDR1 KGHSH and CDR2 LQKENI come from the germline V gene. The CDR3 runs 13 residues. This chain's CDR3 is CASSPEDTGELFF. CDR3 in DNA: TGTGCCAGCTCACCGGAGGACACCGGGGAGCTGTTTTTT.

This sequence joins TRBV5-1 and TRBJ1-1; 10 positions agree with TRBD1. With 4 bases clipped from V and 3 bases from J, the junction kept 3 bases outside the gene matches. The CDR3 is 14 amino acids. Germline CDR1 reads SGHRS; CDR2 reads YFSETQ. Here the CDR3 reads CASSKTGGDTEAFF. The CDR3 DNA reads TGCGCCAGCAGCAAGACAGGGGGCGACACTGAAGCTTTCTTT.

This clone has a single count. This chain uses TRBV7-3 with TRBJ1-6, with 7 nucleotides matching TRBD1. V lost 2 bases to trimming and J lost 6 bases; unmatched junction nucleotides: 4. CDR1 and CDR2 (germline): SGHTA, FQGTGA. CDR3 size: 15 residues. CDR3 sequence reads: CASSLAGQSNSPLHF. In nucleotides, the CDR3 is TGTGCCAGCAGCTTAGCGGGACAGAGTAATTCACCCCTCCACTTT.

The chain carries TRBV6-4 and TRBJ2-3; 8 bases align to TRBD2. V was clipped by 4 bases and J by 0 bases; unmatched bases: 15. The germline CDR1 and CDR2 sequences are MRHNA and SNTAGT. The length of the CDR3 is 19 residues. The CDR3 is CASSVGWGIAGGSTDTQYF. DNA for the CDR3: TGTGCCAGCAGTGTCGGATGGGGGATCGCGGGGGGAAGCACAGATACGCAGTATTTT.

This chain connects TRBV7-8 to TRBJ2-7; the D is unclear. Germline CDR1 reads SGHVS; CDR2 reads FQNEAQ. V was cut by 5 bases and J by 3 bases, with 11 bases left in between. The CDR3 is 13 residues long. The CDR3 sequence is CASSRQSYYEQYV. The CDR3 coding sequence is TGTGCCAGCAGCCGTCAATCCTACTACGAGCAGTACGTC.

The rearrangement links TRBV19 to TRBJ2-4, with D possibly TRBD2 on 6 matching bases. Germline-derived CDR1 and CDR2 are LNHDA and SQIVND (reference sequence). This CDR3 spans 15 amino acids. Deletions cut 0 bases from V and 5 bases from J, with 11 bases between. This CDR3 is CASSIELGLQNIQYF. CDR3 in DNA: TGTGCCAGTAGTATAGAGTTGGGACTTCAAAACATTCAGTACTTC.

The chain joins TRBV12-3 or TRBV12-4 to TRBJ2-7, with 9 nucleotides matching TRBD2. V trimming: 6 bases; J trimming: 3 bases; junction bases outside the gene matches: 3. This CDR3 region has 13 residues. In DNA form, the CDR3 reads TGTGCCAGCAGGCGGGGGGGTTTCTACGAGCAGTACTTC. Amino acid sequence: CASRRGGFYEQYF.